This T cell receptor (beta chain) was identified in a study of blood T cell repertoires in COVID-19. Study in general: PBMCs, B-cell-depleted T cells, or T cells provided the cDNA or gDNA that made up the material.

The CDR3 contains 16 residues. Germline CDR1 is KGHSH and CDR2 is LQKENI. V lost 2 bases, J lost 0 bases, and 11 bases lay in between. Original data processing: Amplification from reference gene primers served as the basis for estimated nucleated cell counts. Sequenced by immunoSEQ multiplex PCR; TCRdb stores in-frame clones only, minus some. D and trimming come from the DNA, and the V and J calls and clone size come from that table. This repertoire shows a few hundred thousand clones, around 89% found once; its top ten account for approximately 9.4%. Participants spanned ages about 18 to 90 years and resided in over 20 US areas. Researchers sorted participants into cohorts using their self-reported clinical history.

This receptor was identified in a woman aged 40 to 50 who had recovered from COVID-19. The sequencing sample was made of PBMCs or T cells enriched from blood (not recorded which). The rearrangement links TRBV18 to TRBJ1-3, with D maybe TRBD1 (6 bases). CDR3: CASSPGQLVSGNTIYF. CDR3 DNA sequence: TGTGCCAGCTCACCAGGACAGTTGGTCTCTGGAAACACCATATATTTT.